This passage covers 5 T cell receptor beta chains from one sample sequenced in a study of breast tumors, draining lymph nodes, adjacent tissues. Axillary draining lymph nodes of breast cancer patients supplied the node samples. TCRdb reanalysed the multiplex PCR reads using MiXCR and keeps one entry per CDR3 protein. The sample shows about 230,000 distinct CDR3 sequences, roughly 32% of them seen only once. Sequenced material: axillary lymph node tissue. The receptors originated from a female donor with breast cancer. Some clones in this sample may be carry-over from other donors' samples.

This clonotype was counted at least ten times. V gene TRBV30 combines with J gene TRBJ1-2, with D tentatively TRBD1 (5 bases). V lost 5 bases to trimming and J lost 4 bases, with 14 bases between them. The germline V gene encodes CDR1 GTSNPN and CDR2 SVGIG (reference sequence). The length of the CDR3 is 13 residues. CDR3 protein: CAWDAGTGYGYTF. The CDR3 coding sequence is TGTGCCTGGGACGCCGGGACGGGCTATGGCTACACCTTC.

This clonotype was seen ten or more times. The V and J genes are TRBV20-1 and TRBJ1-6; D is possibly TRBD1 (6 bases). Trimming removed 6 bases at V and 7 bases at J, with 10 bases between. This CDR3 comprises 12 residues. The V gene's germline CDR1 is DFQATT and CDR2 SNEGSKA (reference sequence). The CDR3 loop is CSAVGGNSPLHF. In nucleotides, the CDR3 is TGCAGTGCCGTAGGGGGAAATTCACCCCTCCACTTT.

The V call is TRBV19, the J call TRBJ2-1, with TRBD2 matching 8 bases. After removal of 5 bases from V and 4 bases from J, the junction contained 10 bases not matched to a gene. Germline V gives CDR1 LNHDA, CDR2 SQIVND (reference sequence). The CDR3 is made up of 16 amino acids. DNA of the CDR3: TGTGCCAGTAGTTTCGCCCGGCCGGGGGGGTACAATGAGCAGTTCTTC. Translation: CASSFARPGGYNEQFF.

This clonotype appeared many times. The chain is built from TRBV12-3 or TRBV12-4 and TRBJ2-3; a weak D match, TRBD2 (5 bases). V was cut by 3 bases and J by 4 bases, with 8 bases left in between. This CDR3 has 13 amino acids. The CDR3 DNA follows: TGTGCCAGCAGTTTTGCTAGCCCAGATACGCAGTATTTT. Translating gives CASSFASPDTQYF.

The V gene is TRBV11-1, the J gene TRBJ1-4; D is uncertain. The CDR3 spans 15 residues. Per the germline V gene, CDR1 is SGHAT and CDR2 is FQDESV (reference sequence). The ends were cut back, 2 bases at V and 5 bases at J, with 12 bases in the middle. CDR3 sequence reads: CASSLSVTENEKLFF. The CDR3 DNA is TGTGCCAGCAGCTTATCCGTGACGGAAAATGAAAAACTGTTTTTT.